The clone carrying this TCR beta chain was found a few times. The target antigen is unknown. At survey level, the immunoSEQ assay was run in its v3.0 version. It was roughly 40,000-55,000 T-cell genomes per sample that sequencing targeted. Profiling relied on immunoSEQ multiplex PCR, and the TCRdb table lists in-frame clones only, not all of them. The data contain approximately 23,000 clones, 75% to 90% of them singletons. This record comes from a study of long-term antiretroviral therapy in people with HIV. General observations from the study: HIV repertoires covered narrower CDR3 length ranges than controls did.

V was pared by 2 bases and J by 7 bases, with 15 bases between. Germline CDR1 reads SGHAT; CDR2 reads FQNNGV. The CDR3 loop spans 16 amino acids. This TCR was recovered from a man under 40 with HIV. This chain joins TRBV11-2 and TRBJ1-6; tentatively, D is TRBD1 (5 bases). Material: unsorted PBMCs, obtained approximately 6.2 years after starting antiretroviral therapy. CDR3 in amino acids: CASSLNAGRGNSPLHF. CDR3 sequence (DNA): TGTGCCAGCAGCTTAAACGCGGGGCGGGGAAATTCACCCCTCCACTTT. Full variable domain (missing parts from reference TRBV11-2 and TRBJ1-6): EAGVAQSPRYKIIEKRQSVAFWCNPISGHATLYWYQQILGQGPKLLIQFQNNGVVDDSQLPKDRFSAERLKGVDSTLKIQPAKLEDSAVYLCASSLNAGRGNSPLHFGNGTRLTVT.